A selection of T cell receptor beta chains follows, all from one sample in a study of blood T cell repertoires in COVID-19. The data were produced by immunoSEQ multiplex PCR, yet TCRdb's version contains in-frame clones alone and is incomplete. This sample has some 210,000 clones, with 80% to 85% found just once. The sequencing sample was made of PBMCs or T cells enriched from blood (not recorded which). These receptors all stem from a woman between 45 and 65 years old with acute COVID-19. CDR3s include the opening cysteine and the closing phenylalanine or tryptophan. D genes are given only for firm matches. Clone size is stated in some rows and not others, as once, few, many or a class when expanded.

.	TRBV7-6	TRBJ1-1	.	CASSSYGGTEAFF	TGTGCCAGCAGCTCCTACGGGGGGACTGAAGCTTTCTTT
.	TRBV11-1	TRBJ2-7	TRBD1	CASSLDRGLYEQYF	TGTGCCAGCAGCCTCGACAGGGGGCTCTACGAGCAGTACTTC
.	TRBV28	TRBJ1-2	TRBD1	CASRPTGDYGYTF	TGTGCCAGCAGGCCGACAGGGGACTATGGCTACACCTTC
.	TRBV19	TRBJ2-3	.	CASSTRGRTDTQYF	TGTGCCAGTAGTACGCGGGGGCGCACAGATACGCAGTATTTT
.	TRBV3-1/TRBV3-2	TRBJ2-5	TRBD2	CASSHGLAGEQGTQYF	TGTGCCAGCAGCCATGGACTAGCGGGAGAACAAGGGACCCAGTACTTC
.	TRBV7-2	TRBJ1-3	TRBD1	CASSTRQGYGNTIYF	TGTGCCAGCAGCACCAGACAGGGTTATGGAAACACCATATATTTT
.	TRBV20-1	TRBJ2-3	.	CSARGGNTQYF	TGCAGTGCTAGAGGAGGGAATACGCAGTATTTT
many	TRBV4-1	TRBJ1-3	.	CASLDSAWGSGNTIYF	TGCGCCAGCCTGGACAGCGCCTGGGGCTCTGGAAACACCATATATTTT
.	TRBV7-8	TRBJ2-5	TRBD2	CASSGEGRETQYF	TGTGCCAGCAGCGGGGAGGGCCGAGAGACCCAGTACTTC
.	TRBV7-2	TRBJ1-4	.	CASSLATGSNEKLFF	TGTGCCAGCAGCTTAGCCACAGGGAGTAATGAAAAACTGTTTTTT
.	TRBV5-1	TRBJ2-7	TRBD1	CASSSLTLTGGYEQYF	TGCGCCAGCAGCTCCCTAACTCTGACAGGGGGCTACGAGCAGTACTTC
.	TRBV7-2	TRBJ2-5	TRBD2	CASSLAYLAGKETQYF	TGTGCCAGCAGCTTAGCATATCTAGCGGGAAAAGAGACCCAGTACTTC
.	TRBV28	TRBJ1-5	.	CASSFGGANQPQHF	TGTGCCAGCAGTTTTGGCGGTGCCAATCAGCCCCAGCATTTT
many	TRBV27	TRBJ2-7	TRBD2	CASSKPTSGSYEQYF	TGTGCCAGCAGTAAACCAACTAGCGGGAGTTACGAGCAGTACTTC
once	TRBV2	TRBJ1-2	.	CASSDRSWSGYTF	TGTGCCAGCAGTGACCGGAGTTGGAGTGGCTACACCTTC
.	TRBV5-6	TRBJ1-4	.	CASSKYRVTNEKLFF	TGTGCCAGCAGCAAATACAGGGTAACTAATGAAAAACTGTTTTTT
once	TRBV4-3	TRBJ1-2	TRBD1	CASSQDRGLYGYTF	TGCGCCAGCAGCCAGGACAGGGGGCTCTATGGCTACACCTTC
once	TRBV28	TRBJ1-4	TRBD1	CASSPRTGMGEKLFF	TGTGCCAGCAGTCCCCGGACAGGGATGGGGGAAAAACTGTTTTTT
few	TRBV4-2	TRBJ1-5	.	CASSQEAGRGNQPQHF	TGTGCCAGCAGCCAAGAAGCTGGGAGAGGCAATCAGCCCCAGCATTTT
.	TRBV19	TRBJ2-2	TRBD1	CASDQGAGTGELFF	TGTGCCTCGGACCAGGGGGCCGGAACCGGGGAGCTGTTTTTT
.	TRBV7-9	TRBJ1-6	TRBD1	CASSLRLTGVPLSPLHF	TGTGCCAGCAGCTTAAGGCTGACAGGGGTTCCCCTCTCACCCCTCCACTTT
few	TRBV29-1	TRBJ2-3	TRBD2	CSGSLAGGRDTQYF	TGCAGCGGGAGTCTAGCGGGAGGGCGAGATACGCAGTATTTT
.	TRBV2	TRBJ2-7	.	CASKDSGNSYEQYF	TGTGCCAGCAAGGACAGTGGCAACTCCTACGAGCAGTACTTC
few	TRBV7-3	TRBJ2-2	TRBD2	CASSREPGLARGELFF	TGTGCCAGCAGCCGAGAACCGGGACTAGCAAGGGGGGAGCTGTTTTTT
.	TRBV7-2	TRBJ1-6	.	CASSITSRAGNSPLHF	TGTGCCAGCAGCATTACGTCCAGGGCCGGTAATTCACCCCTCCACTTT
.	TRBV2	TRBJ1-2	TRBD1	CASRNTGGSGYTF	TGTGCCAGCAGGAACACAGGGGGCTCTGGCTACACCTTC
.	TRBV7-2	TRBJ1-2	.	CASSRKTVPYGYTF	TGTGCCAGCAGCCGTAAGACAGTACCCTATGGCTACACCTTC
.	TRBV7-2	TRBJ1-5	TRBD1	CASSPPGTGSNQPQHF	TGTGCCAGCAGCCCCCCCGGGACAGGGTCCAATCAGCCCCAGCATTTT
.	TRBV28	TRBJ2-6	TRBD1	CASSPGTGRGSGANVLTF	TGTGCCAGCAGTCCCGGGACAGGGAGGGGCTCTGGGGCCAACGTCCTGACTTTC
.	TRBV5-1	TRBJ1-3	.	CASSLAGSYGGRSGNTIYF	TGCGCCAGCAGCTTGGCCGGTTCGTACGGAGGAAGGAGTGGAAACACCATATATTTT
.	TRBV7-6	TRBJ2-2	.	CASSPMDRNTGELFF	TGTGCCAGCAGCCCCATGGACAGGAACACCGGGGAGCTGTTTTTT
few	TRBV4-3	TRBJ2-7	TRBD1	CASSQEQLTGASSYEQYF	TGCGCCAGCAGCCAAGAACAACTGACAGGGGCTAGCTCTTACGAGCAGTACTTC
.	TRBV11-2	TRBJ2-2	TRBD2	CASSFPLAGGSTGELFF	TGTGCCAGCAGCTTCCCCTTAGCGGGGGGCAGCACCGGGGAGCTGTTTTTT
.	TRBV18	TRBJ1-2	.	CASSPAAGEYYTF	TGTGCCAGCTCACCGGCGGCAGGGGAGTACTACACCTTC
.	TRBV4-2	TRBJ2-3	TRBD2	CASSRRTSGSTDTQYF	TGTGCCAGCAGCCGCCGGACTAGCGGGAGTACAGATACGCAGTATTTT
.	TRBV9	TRBJ2-2	TRBD2	CASSIAGSTGELFF	TGTGCCAGCAGTATAGCGGGAAGCACCGGGGAGCTGTTTTTT